The following is a T cell receptor beta chain sequence with its context. Its antigen is as yet unknown. The germline V and J ends were trimmed by 1 base and 0 bases, with 7 bases remaining between them. The germline gives CDR1 LGHNA, CDR2 YSLEER. This CDR3 is built from 15 residues. These data are taken from a study of response to subunit inactivated influenza vaccine. Study observations and caveats: It was suggested by the authors that few new T cells are recruited by each seasonal influenza vaccination.

TCRdb redid the calling of the RT-PCR reads with MiXCR, one entry per CDR3 protein. The sample consists of 600,000 to 850,000 distinct CDR3 sequences, around 13% of them appearing once. Sequenced material: PBMCs from blood, taken 14 days before vaccination. The chain uses TRBV4-3 and TRBJ1-5; D gene uncertain. This TCR derives from a man aged 50 to 60 who received an inactivated influenza vaccine. CDR3 nucleotide sequence: TGCGCCAGCAGCCAAGTCACGGGTAGCAATCAGCCCCAGCATTTT. Translation: CASSQVTGSNQPQHF.